Sequencing of this TCR beta chain was carried out in a study of PD-1 blockade in classical Hodgkin lymphoma. Findings of the study overall: As was reported, newly diagnosed patients showed lower baseline TCR diversity than healthy donors did.

The sample's time point: newly diagnosed, previously untreated cHL patient sample. Data came from immunoSEQ multiplex PCR; TCRdb stores just in-frame clones and leaves some out. The table lists about 20,000 clones, about 93% of them singletons. V lost 5 bases and J lost 5, with 13 bases in between. The CDR3 consists of 13 residues. Germline CDR1 SGHRS, CDR2 YFSETQ. As regards this clone: Its antigen is unidentified.

Sequenced material: peripheral blood mononuclear cells (PBMCs). The receptor was derived from a human donor with classical Hodgkin lymphoma. This chain connects TRBV5-1 to TRBJ1-1, with D perhaps TRBD1 (6 bases). CDR3 residues: CASRGTFFTEAFF. CDR3 nucleotides: TGCGCCAGCAGGGGGACATTCTTTACTGAAGCTTTCTTT.